This T cell receptor (beta chain) was observed in a study of blood T cell repertoires in COVID-19. In the study overall: Samples taken during acute and convalescent COVID-19 were collected in the United States, Italy and Spain. The cDNA or gDNA used as material had been derived from T cells, B-cell-depleted T cells, or PBMCs.

Original data processing: The assay estimated nucleated cells by amplifying reference gene primers. TCRdb keeps only in-frame clones here, not all; method: immunoSEQ multiplex PCR. The D gene and trimming were derived from the DNA, and the V and J assignments and clone size from that table. The sample includes approximately 210,000 clones, 84% of them seen just once. In germline, CDR1 is SNHLY, CDR2 FYNNEI. The ends lost 4 bases at V and 3 bases at J; junction bases unmatched: 8. This CDR3 is 15 amino acids long. The chain combines TRBV2 with TRBJ2-7; 8 nucleotides line up with TRBD1. The source is a human donor in a cohort sampled during active COVID-19. Sequences were obtained from peripheral blood. CDR3 residues: CASSGPGGLLYEQYV. The CDR3 DNA follows: TGTGCCAGCAGTGGGCCAGGGGGCCTTCTCTACGAGCAGTACGTC.